A selection of T cell receptor beta chains follows, all from one sample in a study of CD8 T cells in Susac syndrome. MiXCR was run by TCRdb on the immunoSEQ multiplex PCR reads, yielding one entry per CDR3 protein. The sample shows around 160,000 distinct CDR3 sequences, over 85% of them seen only once. The sequenced material came from CD4+ T cells from PBMCs. These receptors came from a human donor in good health. CDR3s include the opening cysteine and the closing phenylalanine or tryptophan. Fields, in order: clone size, J gene, D gene, V gene, CDR3 DNA, CDR3 protein. D genes are given only for firm matches. Where a row states a size, it is once, few, many or the class of an expanded clone; other rows omit it.

>-|TRBJ1-5|-|TRBV20-1
TGCAGTGCTTGCTATCAGCCCCAGCATTTT
CSACYQPQHF
>-|TRBJ2-7|TRBD1|TRBV14
TGTGCCAGCAGCCAGCAACCGGGACAGCGTCACTTC
CASSQQPGQRHF
>-|TRBJ2-7|-|TRBV3-1
TGTGCCAGCAGCCAAGTTAACAGGCAGCAGTACTTC
CASSQVNRQQYF
>-|TRBJ1-6|-|TRBV4-3
TGCGCCAGCAGCCAAGGTCGACACCTCGATAATTCACCCCTCCACTTT
CASSQGRHLDNSPLHF
>-|TRBJ1-4|-|TRBV28
TGTGCCAGCAGTTACTCCAAGGGGAGGGGTAATGAAAAACTGTTTTTT
CASSYSKGRGNEKLFF
>-|TRBJ2-7|TRBD2|TRBV5-1
TGCGCCAGCAGCCCTAGCGGGGGCCAGGACGAGCAGTACTTC
CASSPSGGQDEQYF
>-|TRBJ2-6|TRBD1|TRBV18
TGTGCCAGCTCACCAGCGACAGGGCTGTACTCTGGGGCCAACGTCCTGACTTTC
CASSPATGLYSGANVLTF
>-|TRBJ2-7|-|TRBV18
TGTGCCAGCTCAACTGGACTGACCTCCTACGAGCAGTACTTC
CASSTGLTSYEQYF
>-|TRBJ2-7|TRBD1|TRBV20-1
TGCAGTGCCAGGGGACAGGCCGGCGACGAGCAGTACTTC
CSARGQAGDEQYF
>-|TRBJ2-7|TRBD1|TRBV2
TGTGCCAGCCGGGACAGGGGCTACGAGCAGTACTTC
CASRDRGYEQYF
>-|TRBJ2-7|-|TRBV3-1
TGTGCCAGCAGCTGGGACACTAGAGCGGAGCAGTACTTC
CASSWDTRAEQYF
>-|TRBJ2-5|TRBD2|TRBV5-1
TGCGCCAGCAGCTGGGCGGCGGGGGAAGAGACCCAGTACTTC
CASSWAAGEETQYF
>-|TRBJ1-4|-|TRBV27
TGTGCCAGCAGTGGACGGCGAAATGAAAAACTGTTTTTT
CASSGRRNEKLFF
>-|TRBJ1-5|-|TRBV29-1
TGCAGCGTTGCACAACAGGGTAGCAATCAGCCCCAGCATTTT
CSVAQQGSNQPQHF
>-|TRBJ2-5|TRBD1|TRBV29-1
TGCAGCGTTGAAGTTTTTGGGACAGGGGAGGGGGAGACCCAGTACTTC
CSVEVFGTGEGETQYF
>once|TRBJ2-2|-|TRBV14
TGTGCCAGCGCCCGGGGAAACACCGGGGAGCTGTTTTTT
CASARGNTGELFF
>-|TRBJ2-5|-|TRBV9
TGTGCCAGCAGCGTAGGTCCCACCTTACAAGAGACCCAGTACTTC
CASSVGPTLQETQYF
>-|TRBJ1-6|TRBD1|TRBV4-2
TGTGCCAGCAGCCTGATGATTGGACAGGTCGATAATTCACCCCTCCACTTT
CASSLMIGQVDNSPLHF
>-|TRBJ1-4|TRBD1|TRBV20-1
TGCAGTGCTAGAGATCCTTCCCAGGGGGGGGAAAAACTGTTTTTT
CSARDPSQGGEKLFF
>-|TRBJ2-6|-|TRBV19
TGTGCCAGTAGTATCCCCTCCCATGGGGCCAACGTCCTGACTTTC
CASSIPSHGANVLTF
>-|TRBJ1-2|TRBD1|TRBV9
TGTGCCAGCAGACTTCCCGGGACAGGGAAAGATGGCTACACCTTC
CASRLPGTGKDGYTF
>-|TRBJ1-5|TRBD1|TRBV7-2
TGTGCCAGCAGCTTAGACAGGGGGCCCAATCAGCCCCAGCATTTT
CASSLDRGPNQPQHF
>-|TRBJ2-1|-|TRBV20-1
TGCAGTGCTAGGTCGCGGGAATACTACAATGAGCAGTTCTTC
CSARSREYYNEQFF
>-|TRBJ2-1|TRBD2|TRBV28
TGTGCCAGCAGTTTTAGCGGGGGTTTCGATGAGCAGTTCTTC
CASSFSGGFDEQFF
>once|TRBJ2-7|-|TRBV12-3/TRBV12-4
TGTGCCAGCAGATTGACAGCTACTACCGACGAGCAGTACTTC
CASRLTATTDEQYF
>-|TRBJ1-1|-|TRBV4-3
TGCGCCAGCAGCCAATCTCGAGGGATGAACACTGAAGCTTTCTTT
CASSQSRGMNTEAFF
>-|TRBJ2-5|-|TRBV5-1
TGCGCCAGCAGACCCCCGGGCGGACAAGAGACCCAGTACTTC
CASRPPGGQETQYF
>-|TRBJ1-2|TRBD1|TRBV4-2
TGTGCCAGCAGCCCAGAACCTCAGGGGGCGCGAGGCTACACCTTC
CASSPEPQGARGYTF
>-|TRBJ1-2|TRBD1|TRBV20-1
TGCAGTGGTAGCTCCGGGACAGGGGGTGCCTATGGCTACACCTTC
CSGSSGTGGAYGYTF
>few|TRBJ1-1|TRBD1|TRBV18
TGTGCCAGCTCACCCCGGACAGGGGGGAACACTGAAGCTTTCTTT
CASSPRTGGNTEAFF
>-|TRBJ2-6|-|TRBV20-1
TGCAGTGCTAGAGATCGGACTGGCCCAGACGTCCTGACTTTC
CSARDRTGPDVLTF
>-|TRBJ2-3|-|TRBV15
TGTGCCACCAGCAGATCATTGTCCGGGGGAAGCACAGATACGCAGTATTTT
CATSRSLSGGSTDTQYF
>-|TRBJ2-1|TRBD2|TRBV3-1
TGTGCCAGCAGCCAAGGGCTAGCGGGGGGCCTCAATGAGCAGTTCTTC
CASSQGLAGGLNEQFF
>-|TRBJ1-5|-|TRBV4-2
TGTGCCAGCAGCCAAGAAGTCATAAATCAGCCCCAGCATTTT
CASSQEVINQPQHF